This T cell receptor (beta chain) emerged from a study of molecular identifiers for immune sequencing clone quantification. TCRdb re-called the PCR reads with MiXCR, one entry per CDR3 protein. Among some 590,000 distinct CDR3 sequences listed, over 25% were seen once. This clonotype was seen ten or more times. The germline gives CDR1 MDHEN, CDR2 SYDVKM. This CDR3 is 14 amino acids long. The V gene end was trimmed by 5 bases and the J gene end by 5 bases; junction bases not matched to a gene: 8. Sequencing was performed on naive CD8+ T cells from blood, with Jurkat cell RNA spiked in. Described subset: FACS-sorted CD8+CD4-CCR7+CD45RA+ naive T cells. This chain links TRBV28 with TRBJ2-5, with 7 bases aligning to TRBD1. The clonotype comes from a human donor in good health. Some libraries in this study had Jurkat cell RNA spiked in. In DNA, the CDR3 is TGTGCCAGCAGTCCACAGACAGGGTTGGAGACCCAGTACTTC. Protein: CASSPQTGLETQYF. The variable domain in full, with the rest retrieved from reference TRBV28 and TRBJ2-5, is DVKVTQSSRYLVKRTGEKVFLECVQDMDHENMFWYRQDPGLGLRLIYFSYDVKMKEKGDIPEGYSVSREKKERFSLILESASTNQTSMYLCASSPQTGLETQYFGPGTRLLVL.